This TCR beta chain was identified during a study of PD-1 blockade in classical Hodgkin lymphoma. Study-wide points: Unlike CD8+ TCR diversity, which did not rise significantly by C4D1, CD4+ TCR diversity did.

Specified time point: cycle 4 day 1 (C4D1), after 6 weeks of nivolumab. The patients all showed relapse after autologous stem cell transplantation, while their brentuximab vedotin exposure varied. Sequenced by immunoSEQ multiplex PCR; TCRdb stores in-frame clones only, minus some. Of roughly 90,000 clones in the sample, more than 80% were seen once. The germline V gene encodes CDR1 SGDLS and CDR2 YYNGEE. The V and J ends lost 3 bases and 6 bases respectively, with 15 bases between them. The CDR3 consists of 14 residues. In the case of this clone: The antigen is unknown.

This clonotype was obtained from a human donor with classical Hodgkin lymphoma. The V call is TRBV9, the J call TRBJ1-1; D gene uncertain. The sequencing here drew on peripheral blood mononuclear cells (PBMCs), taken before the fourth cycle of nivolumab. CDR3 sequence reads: CASSAQQDTAEAFF. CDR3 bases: TGTGCCAGCAGCGCCCAACAAGATACAGCTGAAGCTTTCTTT.